The rows below give T cell receptor beta chains drawn from one sample of a study of shared clonotypes between healthy human individuals. Some clones are missing from TCRdb's copy, which holds only in-frame ones; the method was immunoSEQ multiplex PCR. The profile shows 2 million to 3 million clones, approximately 93% of them singletons. The sample was naive CD4+ T cells from PBMCs. The receptors were sampled from a man between 18 and 29 years old in good health. Some clones in this sample may be carry-over from other donors' samples. CDR3s include the opening cysteine and the closing phenylalanine or tryptophan. D genes are given only for firm matches. The size entry is marked missing in some rows and otherwise reads once, few, many or a size class.

cdr3_nt cdr3_aa j_call v_call clone_size cdr3_length d_call
TGTGCCAGCAGGGGGGGCGGGGGCAGGGGCAATCAGCCCCAGCATTTT CASRGGGGRGNQPQHF TRBJ1-5 TRBV28 - 16 -
TGTGCCAGCAGCGCAGGGACCGGGACTAGCGGACAAGAGACCCAGTACTTC CASSAGTGTSGQETQYF TRBJ2-5 TRBV9 - 17 TRBD2
TGCAGCGTTGCACAGGTACTGGGGAATGAGCAGTTCTTC CSVAQVLGNEQFF TRBJ2-1 TRBV29-1 - 13 -
TGTGCCAGCAGCATATCGGGACGTAACGCGCAGTATTTT CASSISGRNAQYF TRBJ2-3 TRBV7-2 - 13 -
TGTGCCAGCAGTGAAACTAGCGGGATCGACTACAATGAGCAGTTCTTC CASSETSGIDYNEQFF TRBJ2-1 TRBV25-1 - 16 TRBD2
TGTGCCAGCAGTGTTGACAGTGTTTACTCTGGGGCCAACGTCCTGACTTTC CASSVDSVYSGANVLTF TRBJ2-6 TRBV2 - 17 -
TGTGCCAGCAGCTTGGACTTAAGCTCCTACAATGAGCAGTTCTTC CASSLDLSSYNEQFF TRBJ2-1 TRBV5-4 - 15 -
TGTGCCAGCTCAGCCGGATTACGTATCGAGCAGTACTTC CASSAGLRIEQYF TRBJ2-7 TRBV18 - 13 -
TGTGCCAGCAGGGGCCCGGGGTCCGATACGCAGTATTTT CASRGPGSDTQYF TRBJ2-3 TRBV2 - 13 -
TGCGCCAGCAGCGTACAAGGGGGATTGGATACGCAGTATTTT CASSVQGGLDTQYF TRBJ2-3 TRBV5-1 - 14 -
TGTGCCAGCAGCCTACAGGAGCGCAATGAGCAGTTCTTC CASSLQERNEQFF TRBJ2-1 TRBV14 - 13 -
TGTGCTAGTGGTTTGGTCGGACAGCGTGGCTACACCTTC CASGLVGQRGYTF TRBJ1-2 TRBV12-5 - 13 -
TGTGCCAGCAGCCGTCGAAGCAGAGGGGGATACGAGCAGTACTTC CASSRRSRGGYEQYF TRBJ2-7 TRBV7-2 - 15 -
TGTGCCATCAGTGACTCCCCAGATAGGTACGAGCAGTACTTC CAISDSPDRYEQYF TRBJ2-7 TRBV10-3 - 14 -
TGTGCCAGCAGCTTACAGGGGGAGGGAGAAGCTTTCTTT CASSLQGEGEAFF TRBJ1-1 TRBV11-3 - 13 TRBD1
TGTGCCAGCACCATCACAGGGTATCAGCCCCAGCATTTT CASTITGYQPQHF TRBJ1-5 TRBV28 few 13 -
TGTGCCAGCAAGGGAGCGGGGAATGAAAAACTGTTTTTT CASKGAGNEKLFF TRBJ1-4 TRBV28 - 13 -
TGTGCCAGCAGCCCCCTGGACAGGGTTGGGGGGTACGAGCAGTACTTC CASSPLDRVGGYEQYF TRBJ2-7 TRBV11-2 - 16 TRBD1
TGTGCCAGCAGTTCCCGGGACGCGACTAATGAAAAACTGTTTTTT CASSSRDATNEKLFF TRBJ1-4 TRBV28 - 15 -
TGCGCCAGCAGCTCCTTAGAGCGGGAGGCCCCAGATACGCAGTATTTT CASSSLEREAPDTQYF TRBJ2-3 TRBV5-1 - 16 TRBD2
TGTGCCAGCAGCTTGAGCTCTGGGGCCAACGTCCTGACTTTC CASSLSSGANVLTF TRBJ2-6 TRBV5-4 - 14 -
TGTGCCAGCTCATCAGGACTTTCTTTGACCTACGAGCAGTACTTC CASSSGLSLTYEQYF TRBJ2-7 TRBV18 - 15 -
TGTGCCAGCAGCTTCGGGACAGGGGGCCAGCCCCAGCATTTT CASSFGTGGQPQHF TRBJ1-5 TRBV5-6 - 14 TRBD1
TGCGCCAGCAGCTTGGATCCAGCCGCCATGGGTGAGCAGTTCTTC CASSLDPAAMGEQFF TRBJ2-1 TRBV5-1 - 15 -
TGTGCCTGGACCCTTAGCGGGAGGCCCTATGCGACCCAGTACTTC CAWTLSGRPYATQYF TRBJ2-5 TRBV30 - 15 TRBD2
TGTGCCAGCAGTTCCACCCCCCCATACAATGAGCAGTTCTTC CASSSTPPYNEQFF TRBJ2-1 TRBV27 - 14 -